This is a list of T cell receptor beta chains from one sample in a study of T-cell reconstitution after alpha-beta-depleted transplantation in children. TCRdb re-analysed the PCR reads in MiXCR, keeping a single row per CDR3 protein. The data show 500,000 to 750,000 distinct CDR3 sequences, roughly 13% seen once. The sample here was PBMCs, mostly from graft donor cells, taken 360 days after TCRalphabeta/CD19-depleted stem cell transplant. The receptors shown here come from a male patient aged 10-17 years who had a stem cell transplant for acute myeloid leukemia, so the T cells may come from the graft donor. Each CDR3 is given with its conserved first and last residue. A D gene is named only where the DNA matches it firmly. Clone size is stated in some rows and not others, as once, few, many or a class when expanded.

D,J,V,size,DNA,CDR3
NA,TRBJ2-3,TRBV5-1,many,TGCGCCAGCAGCTTGGCCCGTCTTAGCACAGATACGCAGTATTTT,CASSLARLSTDTQYF
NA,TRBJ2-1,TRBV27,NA,TGTGCCAGCAGATATAATACAGGTTACAATGAGCAGTTCTTC,CASRYNTGYNEQFF
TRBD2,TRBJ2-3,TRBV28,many,TGTGCCAGCAGCTCCGGGACTAGCGGGAGACCAAGCACAGATACGCAGTATTTT,CASSSGTSGRPSTDTQYF
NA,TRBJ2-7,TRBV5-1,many,TGCGCCAGCAGCTTGTTTATACAGGGCCGAACCTCAACCTCCTACGAGCAGTACTTC,CASSLFIQGRTSTSYEQYF
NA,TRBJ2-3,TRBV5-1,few,TGCGCCAGTACAACCGGCACAGATACGCAGTATTTT,CASTTGTDTQYF
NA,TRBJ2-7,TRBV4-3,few,TGCGCCAGCAGCCAAGCGCGACACTCCTACGAGCAGTACTTC,CASSQARHSYEQYF
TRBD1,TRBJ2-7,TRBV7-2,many,TGTGCCAGCAGCTTAAGAACTTCCGGGACAGCAACCTACGAGCAGTACTTC,CASSLRTSGTATYEQYF
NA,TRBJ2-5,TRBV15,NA,TGTGCCACCAGCAGAGGGGGGGAGGCCGGGGAGACCCAGTACTTC,CATSRGGEAGETQYF
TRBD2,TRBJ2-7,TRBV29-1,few,TGCAGCGTTGAAGCTAGCGGTAACGAGCAGTACTTC,CSVEASGNEQYF
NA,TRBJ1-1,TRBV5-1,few,TGCGCCAGCAGCCCAGCGGCAGGGATGAACACTGAAGCTTTCTTT,CASSPAAGMNTEAFF
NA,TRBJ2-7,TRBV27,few,TGTGCCAGCAGTCCCCTCGGGGCAGACTACGAGCAGTACTTC,CASSPLGADYEQYF
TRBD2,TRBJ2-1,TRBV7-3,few,TGTGCCAGCAGCTTTTACGGGGACTATAATGAGCAGTTCTTC,CASSFYGDYNEQFF